The entry that follows covers one T cell receptor beta chain sequence. Original methodology: Reference gene primer amplification in the assay estimated nucleated cell counts. Using immunoSEQ multiplex PCR, the repertoire was profiled, and TCRdb retains in-frame clones only, with some absent. That table gives V, J and clone size, and the DNA gave D and trimming. The data contain a few hundred thousand clones, roughly 82% of them singletons. The data were taken from a study of blood T cell repertoires in COVID-19. Study information: Both acute and convalescent COVID-19 samples were obtained from the United States, Italy and Spain. Sample material is recorded as cDNA or gDNA derived from T cells, B-cell-depleted T cells, or PBMCs.

This sequence originates from a woman aged 45-65 years with acute or convalescent COVID-19. Sequenced: peripheral blood.

The CDR3 DNA reads TGCGCCAGCAGCTTTACAGGGGGCCGCGCGTATGGCTACACCTTC. This sequence encodes CASSFTGGRAYGYTF. The chain links TRBV5-1 to TRBJ1-2; 9 bases match TRBD1. The CDR3 runs 15 residues. Germline values: CDR1 SGHRS, CDR2 YFSETQ. The junction had 7 bases not matched to a gene; V was cut back by 2 bases and J by 5 bases.